One and the same sample provided the 8 T cell receptor beta chains below, sequenced in a study of shared clonotypes between healthy human individuals. Generated by immunoSEQ multiplex PCR, the TCRdb table keeps only in-frame clones and is missing some. The sample lists around 2.1 million clones, around 95% occurring once. Material for sequencing was naive CD4+ T cells sorted from blood. The subset denotes: CD45RA+ positively selected. These receptors originate from a man in his late teens or twenties in good health.

This chain uses TRBV27 with TRBJ2-6; D call uncertain. Trimming removed 7 bases at V and 4 bases at J, with 8 bases between. Looked up from germline, CDR1 is MNHEY and CDR2 is SMNVEV (reference sequence). This CDR3 is built from 13 residues. The CDR3: CASMGAGANVLTF. The CDR3, as DNA: TGTGCCAGCATGGGCGCGGGGGCCAACGTCCTGACTTTC.

The chain uses TRBV9 and TRBJ1-1, with D maybe TRBD1 (5 bases). With 4 bases removed from V and 3 bases from J, the gap between germline ends came to 13 bases. The length of the CDR3 is 14 residues. Germline loops: CDR1 SGDLS, CDR2 YYNGEE. CDR3 DNA: TGTGCCAGCAGCCAAAATCAGGGCCACACTGAAGCTTTCTTT. Amino acid sequence: CASSQNQGHTEAFF.

The chain combines TRBV6-5 with TRBJ2-1; D unresolved. CDR3 length: 11 residues. V was cut by 11 bases and J by 8 bases, with 13 bases left in between. In germline, CDR1 is MNHEY, CDR2 SVGAGI. The CDR3 loop is CAPHEVDEQFF. The DNA for the CDR3 is TGTGCCCCTCATGAGGTGGATGAGCAGTTCTTC.

J is TRBJ2-5 and V is TRBV29-1; 9 bases match TRBD2. The germline gives CDR1 SQVTM, CDR2 ANQGSEA. Losses at the gene ends were 1 base for V and 1 base for J; bases not matched to a gene: 4. This CDR3 is 15 amino acids long. CDR3 in amino acids: CSVEGRLAVQETQYF. DNA for the CDR3: TGCAGCGTTGAAGGGAGACTAGCGGTCCAAGAGACCCAGTACTTC.

The chain carries TRBV28 and TRBJ1-3; D is possibly TRBD1 (5 bases). With 3 bases removed from V and 0 bases from J, the gap between germline ends came to 9 bases. CDR1 and CDR2 (germline): MDHEN, SYDVKM. The CDR3 covers 15 residues. The CDR3 DNA follows: TGTGCCAGCAGTTTCGGGACCAACTCTGGAAACACCATATATTTT. Its protein is CASSFGTNSGNTIYF.

The chain combines TRBV2 with TRBJ2-5, with D possibly called TRBD1 or TRBD2 (5 bases each). Germline CDR1 is SNHLY and CDR2 is FYNNEI. The V and J ends lost 3 bases and 4 bases respectively, with 12 bases between them. The CDR3 contains 14 residues. The CDR3 sequence is CASSEGSGTETQYF. The CDR3 DNA sequence: TGTGCCAGCAGTGAGGGTTCAGGGACAGAGACCCAGTACTTC. Based on the CDR3 plus reference TRBV2 and TRBJ2-5, the full variable domain is EPEVTQTPSHQVTQMGQEVILRCVPISNHLYFYWYRQILGQKVEFLVSFYNNEISEKSEIFDDQFSVERPDGSNFTLKIRSTKLEDSAMYFCASSEGSGTETQYFGPGTRLLVL.

The chain combines TRBV28 with TRBJ1-1; 10 bases are a match to TRBD1. This CDR3 contains 15 residues. Germline trimming cut 6 bases from V and 5 bases from J; bases unmatched to any gene: 9. Germline V gives CDR1 MDHEN, CDR2 SYDVKM. As DNA, the CDR3 is TGTGCCAGCAGGCGTACGACAGGGGGCGTGACTGAAGCTTTCTTT. Encoded protein: CASRRTTGGVTEAFF. The full variable domain, with the rest looked up from reference TRBV28 and TRBJ1-1, is DVKVTQSSRYLVKRTGEKVFLECVQDMDHENMFWYRQDPGLGLRLIYFSYDVKMKEKGDIPEGYSVSREKKERFSLILESASTNQTSMYLCASRRTTGGVTEAFFGQGTRLTVV.

The chain carries TRBV7-2 and TRBJ1-3; D may be TRBD1 (6 bases). The ends were cut back, 3 bases at V and 2 bases at J, with 20 bases in the middle. CDR3 length equals 18 residues. Germline V gives CDR1 SGHTA, CDR2 FQGNSA. The CDR3 protein is CASSFYWIQQGAGNTIYF. The CDR3 nucleotides are TGTGCCAGCAGCTTTTATTGGATACAACAGGGTGCTGGAAACACCATATATTTT. Combining the CDR3 with reference TRBV7-2 and TRBJ1-3 gives the whole variable domain GAGVSQSPSNKVTEKGKDVELRCDPISGHTALYWYRQSLGQGLEFLIYFQGNSAPDKSGLPSDRFSAERTGGSVSTLTIQRTQQEDSAVYLCASSFYWIQQGAGNTIYFGEGSWLTVV.